This is a list of T cell receptor beta chains from one sample in a study of response to subunit inactivated influenza vaccine. Each CDR3 protein gets one entry after TCRdb re-called the RT-PCR reads with MiXCR. The top ten clones hold approximately 7.6% of a sample with 650,000 or so distinct CDR3 sequences, approximately 15% of them seen once. Sample: PBMCs from blood, taken about 14 days before vaccination. Every receptor here comes from a man aged 50-60 years who received an inactivated influenza vaccine. Both conserved end residues are part of each CDR3. A D gene is named only where the DNA matches it firmly. For some rows the clone size is stated as once, few or many, or as a class when expanded; others skip it.

>few|TRBJ2-1|TRBD2|TRBV6-2/TRBV6-3
CASSPTGLAGVDEQFF
TGTGCCAGCAGCCCCACCGGACTAGCGGGAGTGGATGAGCAGTTCTTC
>few|TRBJ1-6|NA|TRBV7-6
CASSLAPNLGHSPLHF
TGTGCCAGCAGCTTAGCGCCCAATTTGGGACATTCACCCCTCCACTTT
>few|TRBJ1-3|TRBD1|TRBV5-1
CASSRGDRGFGNTIYF
TGCGCCAGCAGCCGCGGGGACAGGGGTTTCGGAAACACCATATATTTT
>few|TRBJ2-7|NA|TRBV20-1
CSAGTGFEQYF
TGCAGTGCTGGAACAGGGTTCGAGCAGTACTTC
>few|TRBJ1-1|NA|TRBV10-3
CAISEGGEAFF
TGTGCCATCAGTGAGGGTGGTGAAGCTTTCTTT
>NA|TRBJ1-1|NA|TRBV9
CASSDGPFTEAFF
TGTGCCAGCAGCGACGGACCTTTCACTGAAGCTTTCTTT
>few|TRBJ2-1|TRBD1|TRBV12-3/TRBV12-4
CASSKTGFNEQFF
TGTGCCAGCAGTAAGACAGGGTTCAATGAGCAGTTCTTC
>few|TRBJ1-5|TRBD1|TRBV27
CASSLSMTGIQPQHF
TGTGCCAGCAGTTTATCCATGACAGGGATCCAGCCCCAGCATTTT
>few|TRBJ1-5|NA|TRBV4-1
CASSQEEPSGVNQPQHF
TGCGCCAGCAGCCAAGAAGAGCCTAGTGGGGTGAATCAGCCCCAGCATTTT
>many|TRBJ1-5|NA|TRBV6-2/TRBV6-3
CASKNRDGSNQPQHF
TGTGCCAGCAAAAATCGGGACGGGTCCAATCAGCCCCAGCATTTT
>many|TRBJ2-3|TRBD1|TRBV7-7
CASSLGGQRTDTQYF
TGTGCTAGCAGCTTAGGGGGACAGCGCACAGATACGCAGTATTTT
>few|TRBJ2-1|TRBD2|TRBV9
CASSVASGRLSEQFF
TGTGCCAGCAGCGTAGCTAGCGGGAGATTGAGTGAGCAGTTCTTC
>NA|TRBJ2-3|NA|TRBV4-3
CASSQNLGPGADTQYF
TGCGCCAGCAGCCAAAACCTTGGTCCGGGGGCAGATACGCAGTATTTT
>NA|TRBJ2-1|TRBD2|TRBV29-1
CSVPSGTYNEQFF
TGCAGCGTTCCTAGCGGGACCTACAATGAGCAGTTCTTC
>few|TRBJ2-5|TRBD2|TRBV3-1
CASSRQTSGGIQETQYF
TGTGCCAGCAGCCGCCAGACTAGCGGGGGGATTCAAGAGACCCAGTACTTC
>few|TRBJ1-1|NA|TRBV28
CASRTAAGEAFF
TGTGCCAGCAGGACGGCAGCTGGTGAAGCTTTCTTT
>many|TRBJ1-2|NA|TRBV5-1
CASSFFGGLRDNPYGYTF
TGCGCCAGCAGCTTTTTCGGGGGACTAAGGGACAACCCTTATGGCTACACCTTC
>many|TRBJ2-2|TRBD1|TRBV12-3/TRBV12-4
CASSLRPGQGRWGLSGELFF
TGTGCCAGCAGTTTACGGCCGGGACAGGGTCGCTGGGGGTTGTCCGGGGAGCTGTTTTTT
>once|TRBJ2-5|NA|TRBV2
CASSEGLETQYF
TGTGCCAGCAGTGAAGGTCTGGAGACCCAGTACTTC
>NA|TRBJ2-1|NA|TRBV6-5
CASSYGLSSYNEQFF
TGTGCCAGCAGTTACGGGTTGAGCTCCTACAATGAGCAGTTCTTC
>NA|TRBJ1-2|NA|TRBV12-3/TRBV12-4
CASSLQPHRGRGYTF
TGTGCCAGCAGCCTGCAGCCACACCGGGGGCGCGGCTACACCTTC
>NA|TRBJ1-6|NA|TRBV7-2
CASSFGTGSALHF
TGTGCCAGCAGCTTCGGCACAGGCAGCGCCCTCCACTTT
>NA|TRBJ2-6|NA|TRBV12-3/TRBV12-4
CASRGRGSSGANVLTF
TGTGCCAGCAGGGGCAGGGGAAGCTCTGGGGCCAACGTCCTGACTTTC
>many|TRBJ2-1|TRBD2|TRBV5-1
CASNRAGGPYDEQFF
TGCGCCAGCAATAGAGCGGGAGGGCCTTACGATGAGCAGTTCTTC
>NA|TRBJ2-4|NA|TRBV6-2/TRBV6-3
CASSLAVSIQYF
TGTGCCAGCAGCCTCGCCGTGTCAATTCAGTACTTC
>NA|TRBJ2-1|NA|TRBV11-1
CASRLPPGPRANEQFF
TGTGCCAGCAGATTACCCCCGGGTCCACGGGCCAATGAGCAGTTCTTC
>many|TRBJ2-4|NA|TRBV7-2
CASSLGMGRYF
TGTGCCAGCAGCTTAGGAATGGGCCGGTACTTC
>few|TRBJ2-7|TRBD1|TRBV27
CARGHSDRVGEQYF
TGTGCCAGGGGTCATTCCGACAGGGTGGGGGAGCAGTACTTC
>few|TRBJ2-1|NA|TRBV5-1
CASSLGLSGGEQFF
TGCGCCAGCAGCTTGGGACTATCTGGAGGTGAGCAGTTCTTC
>NA|TRBJ2-2|NA|TRBV7-9
CAMQMANTGELFF
TGTGCCATGCAGATGGCGAACACCGGGGAGCTGTTTTTT
>NA|TRBJ1-4|TRBD1|TRBV12-3/TRBV12-4
CASSLAGGHQKLFF
TGTGCCAGCAGTTTGGCAGGGGGTCATCAAAAACTGTTTTTT
>few|TRBJ2-5|TRBD2|TRBV28
CASRELAGDPRGETQYF
TGTGCCAGCAGGGAACTAGCGGGGGACCCGAGAGGGGAGACCCAGTACTTC
>few|TRBJ2-7|NA|TRBV2
CASSLGRSFSYEQYF
TGTGCCAGCAGTCTCGGGCGGTCTTTCTCCTACGAGCAGTACTTC
>NA|TRBJ2-2|NA|TRBV28
CASSLKSPAGELFF
TGTGCCAGCAGTTTAAAAAGTCCGGCCGGGGAGCTGTTTTTT
>NA|TRBJ1-6|NA|TRBV20-1
CSARDRRGSDSPLHF
TGCAGTGCTAGAGATCGCAGGGGTTCCGATTCACCCCTCCACTTT
>NA|TRBJ2-3|TRBD2|TRBV28
CASSSPGGGSTDTQYF
TGTGCCAGCAGTTCCCCAGGCGGGGGGAGCACAGATACGCAGTATTTT
>few|TRBJ2-1|TRBD2|TRBV20-1
CSARGSGGVRQFF
TGCAGTGCGAGGGGCAGCGGGGGAGTTAGGCAGTTCTTC